A selection of T cell receptor beta chains follows, all from one sample in a study of T cell responses to AZD1222 COVID-19 vaccine. Sequencing was performed with immunoSEQ multiplex PCR; in TCRdb, only in-frame clones are kept and a portion is missing. Found here are approximately 77,000 clones, approximately 85% of them singletons; the top ten hold roughly 3.1%. The starting material was peripheral blood, obtained 28 days after the second AZD1222 dose. These receptors originate from an adult who received the AZD1222 COVID-19 vaccine. Each CDR3 is given with its conserved first and last residue. The D gene is left open where the match is weak. A row's size may be missing; if present it is once, few, many or a size class.

j_call,d_call,clone_size,v_call,cdr3_nt,cdr3_aa
TRBJ2-2,NA,NA,TRBV5-8,TGTGCCAGCAGCTTGATTTGGGGCAGCTACACCGGGGAGCTGTTTTTT,CASSLIWGSYTGELFF
TRBJ1-4,NA,NA,TRBV12-3/TRBV12-4,TGTGCCAGCAACCAACAGGGAGGTGAAAAACTGTTTTTT,CASNQQGGEKLFF
TRBJ2-2,TRBD1,NA,TRBV9,TGTGCCAGCAGCGTGGGGACAGGGTTTACCGGGGAGCTGTTTTTT,CASSVGTGFTGELFF
TRBJ1-6,TRBD1,NA,TRBV9,TGTGCCAGCAGCGGTTCGACAGGGTCCGGTTCACCCCTCCACTTT,CASSGSTGSGSPLHF
TRBJ1-4,TRBD1,NA,TRBV7-9,TGTGCCAGCAGCCCCGGGACAGGGGTAGGTGAAAAACTGTTTTTT,CASSPGTGVGEKLFF
TRBJ1-2,TRBD1,NA,TRBV18,TGTGCCAGCTCACCGCCGTCGGGACAGGGGATCTATGGCTACACCTTC,CASSPPSGQGIYGYTF
TRBJ2-1,NA,NA,TRBV21-1,TGTGCCAGCAGCAATACAACTCGCCGGACAGGGGGGAACAATGAGCAGTTCTTC,CASSNTTRRTGGNNEQFF
TRBJ1-2,NA,NA,TRBV29-1,TGCAGCGTAAAAGACAGACCTGGGGACTATGGCTACACCTTC,CSVKDRPGDYGYTF
TRBJ2-7,NA,NA,TRBV5-4,TGTGCCAGCAGCCCTCTAGCGAGGACAGGTGGCGTCGAGCAGTACTTC,CASSPLARTGGVEQYF
TRBJ2-3,NA,NA,TRBV4-3,TGCGCCAGCAGCCAAGTGAGGGGCACAGATACGCAGTATTTT,CASSQVRGTDTQYF
TRBJ1-2,NA,NA,TRBV28,TGTGCCAGCAGTTTCGCAGGGGCCCACCCAACCTATGGCTACACCTTC,CASSFAGAHPTYGYTF
TRBJ1-4,NA,NA,TRBV19,TGTGCCAGTAGTGTGCAGGGATTCATTGGTGAAAAACTGTTTTTT,CASSVQGFIGEKLFF
TRBJ2-1,NA,NA,TRBV28,TGTGCCAGCCGGACCTTCCTCTCCTACAATGAGCAGTTCTTC,CASRTFLSYNEQFF
TRBJ1-3,NA,NA,TRBV29-1,TGCAGCGTTGCGAGTTCCGCTTTCTCTGGAAACACCATATATTTT,CSVASSAFSGNTIYF
TRBJ1-5,NA,NA,TRBV7-2,TGTGCCAGCAGCTTATACGGTCATAGCAATCAGCCCCAGCATTTT,CASSLYGHSNQPQHF
TRBJ1-1,NA,NA,TRBV6-6,TGTGCCAGCAGTTCCCCCAGGGGTGACACTGAAGCTTTCTTT,CASSSPRGDTEAFF
TRBJ2-7,NA,NA,TRBV25-1,TGTGCCAGCAGTGAGGCCTACGAGCAGTACTTC,CASSEAYEQYF
TRBJ2-1,TRBD1,NA,TRBV6-2/TRBV6-3,TGTGCCAGCAGTTCCGACGACAGGGATCATGAGCAGTTCTTC,CASSSDDRDHEQFF
TRBJ2-5,NA,NA,TRBV5-1,TGCGCCAGCAGCTTGGGACGGACCCAAGAGACCCAGTACTTC,CASSLGRTQETQYF
TRBJ1-5,NA,NA,TRBV7-8,TGTGCCAGCAGCCGAGAGTGGTTAGCCTCACCTAATCAGCCCCAGCATTTT,CASSREWLASPNQPQHF
TRBJ1-2,TRBD1,NA,TRBV6-5,TGTGCCAGCAGCGACGGGGACAGATATGGCTACACCTTC,CASSDGDRYGYTF
TRBJ1-6,TRBD1,NA,TRBV6-6,TGTGCCAGCAGTTATCTGACAGGGGGCGGGAATTCACCCCTCCACTTT,CASSYLTGGGNSPLHF
TRBJ1-6,TRBD1,NA,TRBV7-9,TGTGCCAGCAGCTTAGGGCAACAGGGGGGCTCCTATAATTCACCCCTCCACTTT,CASSLGQQGGSYNSPLHF
TRBJ1-5,NA,few,TRBV16,TGTGCCAGCAGCCCATCGGTGGTAAGCAATCAGCCCCAGCATTTT,CASSPSVVSNQPQHF
TRBJ2-4,TRBD2,NA,TRBV19,TGTGCCAGTAGTACGAACCCCCCGGGGGGGGCCATTCAGTACTTC,CASSTNPPGGAIQYF
TRBJ2-2,NA,NA,TRBV7-2,TGTGCCAGCAGCCCCGGGGGAGGGGGGGAAAACACCGGGGAGCTGTTTTTT,CASSPGGGGENTGELFF
TRBJ1-2,NA,NA,TRBV21-1,TGTGCCAGCAGTCCGGGACAGGGAGACTATGGCTACACCTTC,CASSPGQGDYGYTF
TRBJ2-1,TRBD2,NA,TRBV10-3,TGTGCCATCAGTGCCTCACTAGCGGGGGAGAACAATGAGCAGTTCTTC,CAISASLAGENNEQFF
TRBJ1-1,NA,NA,TRBV6-4,TGTGCCAGCAGTGTAGGACTGAACACTGAAGCTTTCTTT,CASSVGLNTEAFF
TRBJ2-1,TRBD2,NA,TRBV11-3,TGTGCCAGCAGTAAATATAGCGGGAGAGACTACAATGAGCAGTTCTTC,CASSKYSGRDYNEQFF
TRBJ2-2,NA,NA,TRBV15,TGTGCCACCAGCATGTTGACCGGGGAGCTGTTTTTT,CATSMLTGELFF
TRBJ2-5,NA,NA,TRBV27,TGTGCCAGCAGTTTCTATAAGGGGGGCACACCCTCAAGGGAGACCCAGTACTTC,CASSFYKGGTPSRETQYF
TRBJ1-2,NA,NA,TRBV7-2,TGTGCCAGCAGCTTACGCGGGGACTATGGCTACACCTTC,CASSLRGDYGYTF
TRBJ1-1,NA,NA,TRBV15,TGTGCCACCAGCAGTCCCAACTGGGTGAACACTGAAGCTTTCTTT,CATSSPNWVNTEAFF
TRBJ2-7,NA,NA,TRBV6-6,TGTGCCAGCGGTCAGGTTGACTACGAGCAGTACTTC,CASGQVDYEQYF
TRBJ2-2,NA,NA,TRBV4-2,TGTGCCAGCAGCCAAGAGTCCAGACAAGTCACCGGGGAGCTGTTTTTT,CASSQESRQVTGELFF
TRBJ1-2,NA,NA,TRBV3-1/TRBV3-2,TGTGCCAGCAGCCATGGAGAGGCTTTCGATGGCTATGGCTACACCTTC,CASSHGEAFDGYGYTF
TRBJ1-2,NA,NA,TRBV5-4,TGTGCCAGCAGCTTGGTCTGGCCGAGTTACTATGGCTACACCTTC,CASSLVWPSYYGYTF
TRBJ1-4,NA,NA,TRBV19,TGTGCCAGTAGTGCCCGCAATGAAAAACTGTTTTTT,CASSARNEKLFF
TRBJ2-7,TRBD2,NA,TRBV18,TGTGCCAGCTCACCCCCGGGACTAGCGGGGGGGGGCTCCTACGAGCAGTACTTC,CASSPPGLAGGGSYEQYF
TRBJ1-5,NA,NA,TRBV19,TGTGCCAGTAGTTCAGGGGAGGCCAATCAGCCCCAGCATTTT,CASSSGEANQPQHF
TRBJ2-1,NA,once,TRBV7-2,TGTGCCAGCAACGATTTCGGGGGAAGCTCCTACAATGAGCAGTTCTTC,CASNDFGGSSYNEQFF
TRBJ1-3,TRBD1,NA,TRBV27,TGTGCCAGCAGTTCCCCCGGGACAGGGGACGGAAACACCATATATTTT,CASSSPGTGDGNTIYF
TRBJ2-1,TRBD2,NA,TRBV19,TGTGCCAGTAGTAGGAGTAGCGGGGGGGCGGATGAGCAGTTCTTC,CASSRSSGGADEQFF
TRBJ1-5,NA,NA,TRBV5-1,TGCGCCAGCAGTCGGGACGGTGCAAGCAATCAGCCCCAGCATTTT,CASSRDGASNQPQHF
TRBJ2-7,TRBD1,NA,TRBV19,TGTGCCAGTAGTCCTACGACAGGGGCGCTGGGCGAGCAGTACTTC,CASSPTTGALGEQYF
TRBJ2-7,TRBD1,NA,TRBV27,TGTGCCAGCAGCCGATTTATTATGGGACAGGGAAACTACGAGCAGTACTTC,CASSRFIMGQGNYEQYF
TRBJ2-2,NA,NA,TRBV7-9,TGTGCCAGCAGGGAACAGGGTTTCGGGACCGGGGAGCTGTTTTTT,CASREQGFGTGELFF
TRBJ1-2,NA,NA,TRBV28,TGTGCCAGCAGTTCAGGAGGGGATGGCTACACCTTC,CASSSGGDGYTF
TRBJ2-3,TRBD2,once,TRBV15,TGTGCCACCAGCAGAGAAAGCGGGGGCACAGATACGCAGTATTTT,CATSRESGGTDTQYF
TRBJ2-7,TRBD2,few,TRBV6-1,TGTGCCAGCAGTGAGGAGGGACTAGGCACCTACGAGCAGTACTTC,CASSEEGLGTYEQYF
TRBJ1-2,NA,NA,TRBV7-9,TGTGCCAGCAGCCAGACAGTCTATGGCTACACCTTC,CASSQTVYGYTF